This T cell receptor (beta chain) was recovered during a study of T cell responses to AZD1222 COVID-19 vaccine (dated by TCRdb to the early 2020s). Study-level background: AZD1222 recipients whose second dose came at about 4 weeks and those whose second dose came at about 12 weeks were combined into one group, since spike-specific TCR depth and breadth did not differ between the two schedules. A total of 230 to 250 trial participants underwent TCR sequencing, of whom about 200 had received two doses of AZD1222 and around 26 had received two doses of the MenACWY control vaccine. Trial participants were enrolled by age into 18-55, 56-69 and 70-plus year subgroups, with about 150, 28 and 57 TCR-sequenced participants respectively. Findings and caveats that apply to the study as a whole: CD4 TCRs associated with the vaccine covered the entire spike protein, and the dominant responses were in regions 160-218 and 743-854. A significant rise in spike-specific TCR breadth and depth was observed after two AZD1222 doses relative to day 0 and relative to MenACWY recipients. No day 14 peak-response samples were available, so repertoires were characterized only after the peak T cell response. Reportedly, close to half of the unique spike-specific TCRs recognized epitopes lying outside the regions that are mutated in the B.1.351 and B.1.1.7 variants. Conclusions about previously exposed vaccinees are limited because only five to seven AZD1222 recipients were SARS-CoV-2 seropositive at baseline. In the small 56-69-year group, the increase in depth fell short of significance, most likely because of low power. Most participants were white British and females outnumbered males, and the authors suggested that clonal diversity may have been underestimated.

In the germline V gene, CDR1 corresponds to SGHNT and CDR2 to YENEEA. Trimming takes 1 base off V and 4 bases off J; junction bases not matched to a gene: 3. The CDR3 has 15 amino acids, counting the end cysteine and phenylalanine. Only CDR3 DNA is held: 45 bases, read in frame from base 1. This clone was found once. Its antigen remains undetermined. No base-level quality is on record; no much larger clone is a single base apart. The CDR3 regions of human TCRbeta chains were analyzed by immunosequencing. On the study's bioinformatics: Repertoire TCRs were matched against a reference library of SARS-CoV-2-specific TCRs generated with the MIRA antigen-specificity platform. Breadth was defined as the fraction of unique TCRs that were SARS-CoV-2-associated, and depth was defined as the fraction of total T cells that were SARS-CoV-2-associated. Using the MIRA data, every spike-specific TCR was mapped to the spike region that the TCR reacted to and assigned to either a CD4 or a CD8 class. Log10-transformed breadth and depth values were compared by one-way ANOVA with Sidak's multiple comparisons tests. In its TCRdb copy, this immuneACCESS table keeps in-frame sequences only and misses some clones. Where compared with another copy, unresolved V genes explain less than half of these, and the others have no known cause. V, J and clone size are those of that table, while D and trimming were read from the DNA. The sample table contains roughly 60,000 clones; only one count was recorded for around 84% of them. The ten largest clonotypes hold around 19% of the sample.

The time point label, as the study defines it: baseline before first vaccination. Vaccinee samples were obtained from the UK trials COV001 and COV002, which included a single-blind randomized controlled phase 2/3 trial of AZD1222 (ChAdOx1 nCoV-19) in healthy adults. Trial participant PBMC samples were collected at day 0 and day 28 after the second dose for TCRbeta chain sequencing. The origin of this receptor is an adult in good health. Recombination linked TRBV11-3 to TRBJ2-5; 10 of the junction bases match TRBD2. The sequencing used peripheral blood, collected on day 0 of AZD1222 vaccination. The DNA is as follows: TGTGCCAGCAGCTTAGGAGCGGGAGGGCGAGAGACCCAGTACTTC. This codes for CASSLGAGGRETQYF.